The 27 T cell receptor beta chains presented below share a single source sample, sequenced in a study of T cell repertoires in cytomegalovirus infection (dated by TCRdb to 2018 to 2020). Sequenced on an Illumina HiSeq 1500. TCRdb took the public reads, trimmed them with fastp at Q25, ran MiXCR for clone calling and kept in-frame beta chains. Under each unique CDR3 protein, matching rows form one entry showing the most common genes and DNA. Recorded for this sample are about 700,000 distinct CDR3 sequences; around 30% of them occurred a single time. The ten largest clonotypes hold over 15% of the sample. No cognate antigen is known for these TCRs. This specimen's treatment or condition label, per the study, means: in vitro stimulation with specific CMV peptide epitopes to enrich CMV-specific T cells. The specimen comprised cultured PBMCs, sampled from culture after CMV antigen stimulation. The receptors here all came from a human donor in good health (CMV status not recorded). Some clones in this sample may be carry-over from other donors' samples.

This chain connects TRBV19 to TRBJ2-5, with D perhaps matching TRBD2 (6 bases). Between the trimmed V and J ends, which lost 6 bases and 1 base, there was a span of 12 bases. The CDR3 extends over 14 amino acids. Germline V gene sequence: CDR1 LNHDA, CDR2 SQIVND (reference sequence). The CDR3 protein is CASSLGTFQETQYF. CDR3 DNA: TGTGCCAGTAGCCTGGGGACTTTCCAAGAGACCCAGTACTTC.

This chain joins TRBV2 and TRBJ2-1, with TRBD1 matching 7 bases. The CDR3 spans 14 residues. The ends lost 3 bases at V and 4 bases at J; junction bases unmatched: 3. Germline loops: CDR1 SNHLY, CDR2 FYNNEI. CDR3 sequence: CASSEGTVYNEQFF. The CDR3 DNA reads as TGTGCCAGCAGTGAGGGGACAGTATACAATGAGCAGTTCTTC.

The DNA of the CDR3 is TGTGCCAGCAGCTTACCCGGATGGTCTGGGGCCAACGTCCTGACTTTC. This encodes CASSLPGWSGANVLTF. The rearrangement uses TRBV7-9 and TRBJ2-6; D unresolved. V was cut by 2 bases and J by 1 base, with 9 bases left in between. Germline values: CDR1 SEHNR, CDR2 FQNEAQ (reference sequence). The CDR3 contains 16 residues. Full variable domain (outside the CDR3, taken from reference TRBV7-9 and TRBJ2-6): DTGVSQNPRHKITKRGQNVTFRCDPISEHNRLYWYRQTLGQGPEFLTYFQNEAQLEKSRLLSDRFSAERPKGSFSTLEIQRTEQGDSAMYLCASSLPGWSGANVLTFGAGSRLTVL.

The V and J genes are TRBV5-1 and TRBJ2-1; either TRBD1 or TRBD2 may fit D (6 bases each). Trimming pared 0 bases from V and 9 bases from J, leaving 16 bases between. The germline V gene has CDR1 SGHRS and CDR2 YFSETQ. This CDR3 comprises 15 residues. This CDR3 is CASSLGHWGAGEQFF. CDR3 coding DNA: TGCGCCAGCAGCTTGGGTCACTGGGGGGCAGGTGAGCAGTTCTTC.

The genes are TRBV5-6 and TRBJ2-3; 8 bases map to TRBD2. V trimming: 4 bases; J trimming: 5 bases; junction bases outside the gene matches: 15. The CDR3 is made up of 17 amino acids. Germline V gene sequence: CDR1 SGHDT, CDR2 YYEEEE. Written as DNA, the CDR3 is TGTGCCAGCAGCCCCTGGCGGGGGGCCCCGGGAATAGATACGCAGTATTTT. This codes for CASSPWRGAPGIDTQYF.

This clonotype occurred a few times. The chain joins TRBV24-1 to TRBJ1-4, with a possible D match to TRBD1 (5 bases). The CDR3 spans 17 residues. V was shortened by 7 bases and J by 4 bases, with 21 bases between the two germline ends. Looked up from germline, CDR1 is KGHDR and CDR2 is SFDVKD. This chain's CDR3 is CATSDPGREGYNEKLFF. Written as DNA, the CDR3 is TGTGCCACCAGCGACCCAGGGAGGGAGGGCTATAATGAAAAACTGTTTTTT.

This clonotype was counted a few times. The genes are TRBV12-3 or TRBV12-4 and TRBJ2-5; D gene ambiguous. Trimming took 6 bases from V and 2 from J, leaving 16 bases between them. The CDR3 extends over 15 amino acids. The chain's CDR3 is CASSQGDGRQETQYF. In nucleotides, the CDR3 is TGTGCCAGCAGCCAAGGAGATGGGCGGCAAGAGACCCAGTACTTC.

This clonotype was observed a few times. The chain links TRBV12-3 or TRBV12-4 to TRBJ1-3; D is unclear. Trimming stripped 7 bases from V and 4 bases from J, with 17 bases between. This CDR3 is 15 amino acids long. CDR3 nucleotide sequence: TGTGCCAGCATCCCACCCCGGTCGTTGGGAAACACCATATATTTT. Protein: CASIPPRSLGNTIYF.

The chain carries TRBV2 and TRBJ1-5; unclear D gene. V lost 3 bases and J 6 bases, leaving 9 bases between the germline ends. The CDR3 has 13 amino acids. CDR1 and CDR2 from the germline V gene are SNHLY and FYNNEI. The CDR3 DNA is TGTGCCAGCAGTGACGAGGGATCTCAGCCCCAGCATTTT. Protein product: CASSDEGSQPQHF. Supplemented by reference TRBV2 and TRBJ1-5, the full variable domain reads EPEVTQTPSHQVTQMGQEVILRCVPISNHLYFYWYRQILGQKVEFLVSFYNNEISEKSEIFDDQFSVERPDGSNFTLKIRSTKLEDSAMYFCASSDEGSQPQHFGDGTRLSIL.

The sample holds many counts of this clonotype. The rearrangement uses TRBV7-6 and TRBJ2-3, with 8 bases lining up with TRBD2. Trimming took 3 bases from V and 5 from J; bases not matched to a gene: 7. The CDR3 extends over 15 amino acids. CDR1 and CDR2 from the germline V gene are SGHVS and FNYEAQ. The chain's CDR3 is CASSFSREGQDTQYF. CDR3 sequence (DNA): TGTGCCAGCAGCTTTAGTCGGGAGGGCCAAGATACGCAGTATTTT. Full variable domain (missing parts from reference TRBV7-6 and TRBJ2-3): GAGVSQSPRYKVTKRGQDVALRCDPISGHVSLYWYRQALGQGPEFLTYFNYEAQQDKSGLPNDRFSAERPEGSISTLTIQRTEQRDSAMYRCASSFSREGQDTQYFGPGTRLTVL.

The CDR3 is CASSPGHEQFF. The CDR3 bases are TGTGCCAGCAGCCCTGGGCATGAGCAGTTCTTC. The V call is TRBV11-2, the J call TRBJ2-1; D is undetermined. V was clipped by 5 bases and J by 8 bases, with 7 bases between them. Germline V lookup: CDR1 SGHAT, CDR2 FQNNGV. The length of the CDR3 is 11 residues.

This clonotype turned up a few times. The chain recombines TRBV2 with TRBJ2-3, with 8 bases that match TRBD1. Germline V gene lookup returns CDR1 SNHLY and CDR2 FYNNEI. J was trimmed by 4 bases and V by 8 bases; bases with no gene match: 8. The CDR3 consists of 14 residues. The CDR3 DNA is TGTGCCAGCCAGGACAGGGCGGTCTCAGATACGCAGTATTTT. It specifies CASQDRAVSDTQYF.

CDR3 region: CAISGRALNTEAFF. In DNA form, the CDR3 reads TGTGCCATCAGTGGGAGGGCCTTGAACACTGAAGCTTTCTTT. The chain couples TRBV10-3 to TRBJ1-1; D remains unclear. Germline V CDR1 and CDR2: ENHRY, SYGVKD. CDR3 length: 14 residues. V shed 4 bases and J shed 0 bases, with 9 bases lying between them.

In this sample, this clonotype turned up many times. The CDR3 DNA reads as TGTGCCAGCAGCTTGACTGGACGGGGTGTCATTCAGTACTTC. It is translated as CASSLTGRGVIQYF. This chain joins TRBV7-2 and TRBJ2-4; D might be TRBD2 (5 bases). Germline V lookup: CDR1 SGHTA, CDR2 FQGNSA. The V and J ends lost 3 bases and 9 bases respectively, with 15 bases between them. The CDR3 has 14 amino acids.

This clonotype has only a few counts. CDR3 residues: CASSWGTGGVRDYGYTF. CDR3 nucleotides: TGTGCCAGCAGTTGGGGGACAGGGGGCGTCAGAGACTATGGCTACACCTTC. This chain links TRBV6-6 with TRBJ1-2; 12 bases map to TRBD1. The CDR3 is 17 amino acids. Germline trimming cut 4 bases from V and 3 bases from J; bases unmatched to any gene: 9. Germline V gene sequence: CDR1 MNHNY, CDR2 SVGAGI (reference sequence).

V usage is TRBV20-1 and J usage is TRBJ2-5, with TRBD2 identical over 8 bases. V lost 5 bases, J lost 2 bases, and 7 bases stayed unmatched. CDR3 length equals 14 residues. CDR1 and CDR2 (germline): DFQATT, SNEGSKA (reference sequence). The CDR3 region is CSAPIVAGQETQYF. The CDR3 bases are TGCAGTGCTCCTATTGTAGCGGGGCAAGAGACCCAGTACTTC.

In this sample, this clonotype turned up many times. The chain uses TRBV7-2 and TRBJ2-3; the D is unclear. Trimming stripped 8 bases from V and 1 base from J, with 13 bases between. CDR1 and CDR2 from the germline V gene are SGHTA and FQGNSA. The CDR3 contains 14 residues. The CDR3 region has the DNA TGTGCCAGCCAATCCCGGAGTGGCACAGATACGCAGTATTTT. It codes for CASQSRSGTDTQYF.

About this clonotype: One end of the junction fails to match germline, which may point to a read error. The chain recombines TRBV6-6 with TRBJ2-5; 8 bases map to TRBD1. The CDR3 sequence is 15 residues long. Germline-derived CDR1 and CDR2 are MNHNY and SVGAGI (reference sequence). The CDR3 reads CASSDSGTGGETQYF. The CDR3 nucleotides read TGTGCCAGCAGTGACTCCGGGACAGGCGGGGAGACCCAGTACTTC.

The chain couples TRBV19 to TRBJ1-4; 10 nucleotides match TRBD1. V dropped 11 bases and J dropped 8; count of bases not matched to a gene: 8. This CDR3 has 13 amino acids. In germline, CDR1 is LNHDA, CDR2 SQIVND (reference sequence). CDR3 in amino acids: CAPGGQGNEKLFF. The DNA for the CDR3 is TGTGCCCCCGGGGGACAGGGGAACGAAAAACTGTTTTTT.

This chain links TRBV4-1 with TRBJ2-1; possible D gene TRBD2, 5 bases. The V end lost 4 bases, the J end lost 7 bases, and 17 bases lay between the germline ends. This CDR3 region has 15 residues. The V gene's germline CDR1 is MGHRA and CDR2 YSYEKL. As DNA, the CDR3 is TGCGCCAGCAGCCCCTCCCAACTAGTATCAAATGAGCAGTTCTTC. The encoded protein is CASSPSQLVSNEQFF.

This clonotype was seen only a few times. This chain uses TRBV15 with TRBJ2-7; D gene ambiguous. The CDR3 consists of 14 residues. Germline values: CDR1 LNHNV, CDR2 YYDKDF (reference sequence). Trimming cost V 0 bases and J 0 bases, with 6 bases left between them. CDR3 protein: CATSRDLFSYEQYF. The CDR3 coding sequence is TGTGCCACCAGCAGAGATCTGTTCTCCTACGAGCAGTACTTC.

The gene calls are TRBV4-3 and TRBJ2-7; 8 nucleotides match TRBD2. The V and J ends lost 3 bases and 4 bases, in that order; junction bases with no gene match: 17. The CDR3 spans 18 residues. In germline, CDR1 is LGHNA, CDR2 YSLEER. CDR3 in amino acids: CASSHGVKAGVVGYEQYF. CDR3 nucleotide sequence: TGCGCCAGCAGCCATGGAGTGAAAGCGGGAGTGGTAGGTTACGAGCAGTACTTC.

The gene calls are TRBV20-1 and TRBJ2-1; 7 nucleotides match TRBD2. The V gene end was trimmed by 6 bases and the J gene end by 2 bases; junction bases not matched to a gene: 13. This CDR3 is 16 amino acids long. The V gene's germline CDR1 is DFQATT and CDR2 SNEGSKA (reference sequence). The CDR3 protein is CSADPVAGRTYNEQFF. In DNA, the CDR3 is TGCAGTGCCGACCCCGTAGCGGGCCGAACCTACAATGAGCAGTTCTTC.

Sample share makes this clonotype medium-sized. One end of the junction is discordant with germline, which a read error may explain. V and J are TRBV12-3 or TRBV12-4 and TRBJ2-5; D is unresolved. This CDR3 region has 11 residues. The CDR3 sequence: CASSLGETQYF. The CDR3 DNA sequence: TGTGCCAGCAGCTTAGGCGAGACCCAGTACTTC.

The chain couples TRBV12-3 or TRBV12-4 to TRBJ1-2, with a possible D match to TRBD1 (5 bases). The V end lost 6 bases, the J end lost 8 bases, and 16 bases lay between the germline ends. The CDR3 covers 13 residues. The CDR3 protein is CASSRAGAKGYTF. The CDR3 DNA reads TGTGCCAGCAGCCGGGCTGGGGCTAAGGGCTACACCTTC.

The chain links TRBV6-9 to TRBJ2-1; 13 bases map to TRBD2. The length of the CDR3 is 16 residues. Germline V gene lookup returns CDR1 MNHGY and CDR2 SVAAGI. Trimming cost V 7 bases and J 2 bases; bases outside gene matches: 5. The CDR3 region is CASIKGLAGAYNEQFF. CDR3 in DNA: TGTGCCAGCATTAAAGGACTAGCGGGAGCCTACAATGAGCAGTTCTTC.

This rearrangement joins TRBV6-1 to TRBJ1-2; TRBD1 agrees at 7 bases. Trimming cost V 7 bases and J 8 bases; bases outside gene matches: 13. Germline CDR1 reads MNHNS; CDR2 reads SASEGT. This CDR3 has 14 amino acids. CDR3 sequence: CASILNRRGQGYTF. DNA for the CDR3: TGTGCCAGCATTCTTAACCGAAGGGGGCAGGGCTACACCTTC.